The rows below give T cell receptor beta chains drawn from one sample of a study of T cell responses to AZD1222 COVID-19 vaccine. Only in-frame clones appear in the TCRdb table, and some are missing; sequencing was by immunoSEQ multiplex PCR. The sample consists of about 120,000 clones, approximately 91% of them appearing once. The material sequenced was peripheral blood, taken 28 days after the second AZD1222 dose. These receptors were obtained from an adult who received the AZD1222 COVID-19 vaccine. Both conserved end residues are part of each CDR3. The listing skips clone size in some rows; elsewhere it reads once, few, many or a size class.

V: TRBV30; J: TRBJ1-5; size: once; CDR3: CAWNQGFGNQPQHF
V: TRBV24-1; J: TRBJ1-1; size: NA; CDR3: CATSDLSTGTGEMNTEAFF
V: TRBV5-1; J: TRBJ2-3; size: NA; CDR3: CASSLDFGSTDTQYF
V: TRBV24-1; J: TRBJ2-3; size: NA; CDR3: CATGPGAGSTDTQYF
V: TRBV6-4; J: TRBJ2-1; size: medium-sized; CDR3: CASSEKASGYNEQFF
V: TRBV7-2; J: TRBJ2-5; size: NA; CDR3: CASSLALRETQYF
V: TRBV28; J: TRBJ2-3; size: NA; CDR3: CASRPDRGQLDTQYF
V: TRBV5-1; J: TRBJ2-7; size: NA; CDR3: CASSLVVSGSRNEQYF
V: TRBV5-6; J: TRBJ1-2; size: NA; CDR3: CASNPLRTDFFRGYTF
V: TRBV7-7; J: TRBJ1-3; size: NA; CDR3: CASSTGAGNTIYF
V: TRBV5-1; J: TRBJ1-1; size: NA; CDR3: CASSRTPGQEAFF
V: TRBV7-9; J: TRBJ2-5; size: NA; CDR3: CASSFAQETQYF
V: TRBV6-1; J: TRBJ2-3; size: NA; CDR3: CASSERGTDTQYF
V: TRBV5-5; J: TRBJ1-1; size: NA; CDR3: CASSLGGNTEAFF
V: TRBV5-4; J: TRBJ2-4; size: NA; CDR3: CASSLRESKNIQYF
V: TRBV6-5; J: TRBJ1-1; size: NA; CDR3: CASSYSGGLGNTEAFF
V: TRBV10-3; J: TRBJ1-6; size: NA; CDR3: CAISEFGKASGRNNSPLHF
V: TRBV5-5; J: TRBJ2-1; size: NA; CDR3: CATSQGDFYNEQFF
V: TRBV6-4; J: TRBJ1-2; size: NA; CDR3: CASSRDRAPGGYTF
V: TRBV30; J: TRBJ1-3; size: NA; CDR3: CAWSPARTTYSGNTIYF
V: TRBV9; J: TRBJ2-2; size: NA; CDR3: CASKGYGELFF
V: TRBV14; J: TRBJ1-1; size: NA; CDR3: CASSHRRSNTEAFF
V: TRBV11-2; J: TRBJ2-1; size: NA; CDR3: CASSLRGYNEQFF
V: TRBV11-3; J: TRBJ2-6; size: once; CDR3: CASSSGGGRPGSGANVLTF
V: TRBV28; J: TRBJ1-2; size: NA; CDR3: CASSSQGPANYGYTF
V: TRBV2; J: TRBJ2-2; size: once; CDR3: CASSSKKPSGERPGELFF
V: TRBV5-1; J: TRBJ1-4; size: NA; CDR3: CASRSRQGNEKLFF
V: TRBV7-9; J: TRBJ1-1; size: NA; CDR3: CASRDPDLPPNTEAFF
V: TRBV6-5; J: TRBJ1-1; size: NA; CDR3: CASSYGPADTEAFF
V: TRBV12-3/TRBV12-4; J: TRBJ1-1; size: NA; CDR3: CASRIQVNTEAFF
V: TRBV28; J: TRBJ2-2; size: NA; CDR3: CASSLQGGTGELFF
V: TRBV6-2/TRBV6-3; J: TRBJ1-2; size: NA; CDR3: CASSTRQGMVFGYTF
V: TRBV2; J: TRBJ2-1; size: NA; CDR3: CASSALLSGYNEQFF
V: TRBV3-1/TRBV3-2; J: TRBJ1-4; size: NA; CDR3: CASRTGATNEKLFF
V: TRBV7-3; J: TRBJ2-2; size: NA; CDR3: CASSLRGTKVIGELFF
V: TRBV4-1; J: TRBJ2-5; size: NA; CDR3: CASSQDRRTQYF
V: TRBV2; J: TRBJ1-3; size: NA; CDR3: CASSDIVSGNTIYF
V: TRBV19; J: TRBJ2-7; size: NA; CDR3: CASTRSGRSPSYEQYF
V: TRBV19; J: TRBJ1-2; size: NA; CDR3: CASSINNYGYTF
V: TRBV6-5; J: TRBJ1-5; size: once; CDR3: CASSIGRHLNQPQHF
V: TRBV4-2; J: TRBJ2-5; size: NA; CDR3: CASSHSGSDQETQYF
V: TRBV4-1; J: TRBJ2-1; size: once; CDR3: CASSQPDRDEQFF
V: TRBV5-6; J: TRBJ2-3; size: NA; CDR3: CASSSGLAGETDTQYF